This TCR beta chain was captured in a study of response to subunit inactivated influenza vaccine (dated by TCRdb to about 2018). Broadly, across the study: The study used deep quantitative T cell receptor repertoire profiling to track responses to a trivalent subunit inactivated influenza vaccine.

Overall results and qualifications from the work: According to the authors, only a limited number of new T cells may be recruited by each seasonal influenza vaccination.

This clonotype was counted only a few times. Its antigen is unknown. The input lacks base qualities; no much larger clone sits a single base away. The junction shows trimming of 5 bases on V and 4 bases on J, plus 8 bases between the germline ends. Counted from cysteine to phenylalanine, this CDR3 has 12 amino acids. The CDR3 DNA has 36 bases and is translated from base 1. Library creation used RT-PCR. The sequencer listed for this sample is Illumina HiSeq 2500. TCRdb itself trimmed the public reads at Q25 with fastp, ran MiXCR and retained productive beta chains. Identical CDR3 protein sequences are pooled into one entry, listed with their most common genes and DNA. The sample table holds roughly 570,000 distinct CDR3 sequences, of which around 15% were seen once. The leading ten clones occupy around 10% of the sample.

The rearranged segments are TRBV12-3 or TRBV12-4 and TRBJ1-2, with no confident D gene call. Sequencing was performed on PBMCs from blood, taken 12 days after vaccination. The TCR was taken from a man in his forties or fifties who received an inactivated influenza vaccine. Donor details come from another sample of the same person, matched by shared clones. The encoded CDR3 is CASSVTTYGYTF. The sequenced DNA: TGTGCCAGCAGTGTTACGACCTATGGCTACACCTTC.